The clone carrying this T cell receptor (beta chain) came up a few times. Per the authors' pipeline: The median was roughly 91,000 TCRs per sample, ranging roughly 23,224 to 750,000. TCRdb re-derived calls from the RACE reads in MiXCR, one entry per CDR3 protein. TCRdb assigned the V and J calls; the authors' analysis was not used. The profile shows some 97,000 distinct CDR3 sequences, around 25% of them singletons. The germline CDR1 and CDR2 sequences are MNHNS and SASEGT. The CDR3 extends over 15 amino acids. V was shortened by 7 bases and J by 10 bases, with 23 bases between the two germline ends. The data belong to a study of human T cells and chemical hapten exposure. Time point indicated: patch test 3, about 24 weeks after DPC sensitization. Treatment described: therapeutic diphenylcyclopropenone sensitization with weekly scalp DPC.

J is TRBJ2-1 and V is TRBV6-1; tentatively, D is TRBD2 (5 bases). The origin of this receptor is a man in his forties with alopecia areata. Some clones in this sample may be carry-over from other donors' samples. Sequences were derived from whole blood, sampled in connection with sensitization to the hapten diphenylcyclopropenone (DPC). The CDR3 DNA is TGTGCCAGCATATCGACCGGGCGGGCCCGTGAGGAGCAGTTCTTC. Its protein is CASISTGRAREEQFF.